The rows below give T cell receptor beta chains drawn from one sample of a study of blood T cell repertoires in COVID-19. Sequenced by immunoSEQ multiplex PCR; TCRdb stores in-frame clones only, minus some. The data contain under 300,000 clones, around 88% of them singletons. The sequenced sample consisted of peripheral blood. The receptors were sampled from a man older than 75 with acute or convalescent COVID-19. Both conserved end residues are part of each CDR3. The D gene is left open where the match is weak. The size field is filled for only some rows; it gives once, few, many or a size class.

J: TRBJ1-2; V: TRBV6-5; size: few; D: TRBD1; CDR3: CASSYARTGGGYGYTF; DNA: TGTGCCAGCAGTTACGCGCGGACAGGGGGCGGCTATGGCTACACCTTC
J: TRBJ1-1; V: TRBV6-5; size: NA; D: TRBD1; CDR3: CASQGAATEAFF; DNA: TGTGCCAGTCAGGGGGCAGCCACTGAAGCTTTCTTT
J: TRBJ2-3; V: TRBV24-1; size: NA; D: TRBD2; CDR3: CATSDSQRGDQNTQYF; DNA: TGTGCCACCAGTGACTCCCAGCGGGGGGACCAAAATACGCAGTATTTT
J: TRBJ1-5; V: TRBV19; size: NA; D: NA; CDR3: CASSIVANNQPQHF; DNA: TGTGCCAGTAGTATTGTAGCCAACAATCAGCCCCAGCATTTT
J: TRBJ2-4; V: TRBV3-1/TRBV3-2; size: NA; D: TRBD1; CDR3: CASSQGDREMFIQYF; DNA: TGTGCCAGCAGCCAAGGAGACAGGGAAATGTTCATTCAGTACTTC
J: TRBJ2-5; V: TRBV19; size: NA; D: NA; CDR3: CGGPGETQYF; DNA: TGTGGCGGTCCAGGGGAGACCCAGTACTTC
J: TRBJ2-7; V: TRBV11-1; size: NA; D: TRBD1; CDR3: CASSYRQGTSEQYF; DNA: TGTGCCAGCAGTTACCGACAGGGAACGAGCGAGCAGTACTTC
J: TRBJ1-2; V: TRBV29-1; size: NA; D: NA; CDR3: CSVLKDGQLYGYTF; DNA: TGCAGCGTTCTGAAGGACGGACAGTTATATGGCTACACCTTC
J: TRBJ1-5; V: TRBV25-1; size: few; D: TRBD1; CDR3: CASSGDRDLQPQHF; DNA: TGTGCCAGCAGTGGCGACAGGGACCTTCAGCCCCAGCATTTT
J: TRBJ2-1; V: TRBV7-8; size: NA; D: NA; CDR3: CASSLAARLRSSYNEQFF; DNA: TGTGCCAGCAGCTTAGCGGCCAGACTTAGATCCTCCTACAATGAGCAGTTCTTC
J: TRBJ2-6; V: TRBV15; size: NA; D: NA; CDR3: CATSPGTHSGANVLTF; DNA: TGTGCCACCAGCCCGGGTACCCACTCTGGGGCCAACGTCCTGACTTTC
J: TRBJ1-1; V: TRBV5-1; size: NA; D: NA; CDR3: CASSFGPGNTEAFF; DNA: TGCGCCAGCAGCTTTGGCCCGGGGAACACTGAAGCTTTCTTT
J: TRBJ2-3; V: TRBV24-1; size: NA; D: TRBD1; CDR3: CATSGGGTGVESQYF; DNA: TGTGCCACCAGCGGGGGGGGGACAGGGGTCGAATCGCAGTATTTT
J: TRBJ2-3; V: TRBV7-2; size: NA; D: NA; CDR3: CASSLVPGTSTDTQYF; DNA: TGTGCCAGCAGCTTAGTTCCGGGAACTAGCACAGATACGCAGTATTTT
J: TRBJ1-4; V: TRBV5-5; size: NA; D: NA; CDR3: CASSLGASAVTNEKLFF; DNA: TGTGCCAGCAGCTTGGGGGCATCGGCAGTAACTAATGAAAAACTGTTTTTT
J: TRBJ1-1; V: TRBV2; size: NA; D: NA; CDR3: CASSEWGVAFF; DNA: TGTGCCAGCAGTGAATGGGGGGTAGCTTTCTTT
J: TRBJ2-1; V: TRBV19; size: few; D: TRBD1; CDR3: CATSYRGRLYPNEQFF; DNA: TGTGCCACCTCCTACAGGGGAAGACTGTACCCCAATGAGCAGTTCTTC
J: TRBJ2-5; V: TRBV7-9; size: NA; D: TRBD1; CDR3: CASSLDRARETQYF; DNA: TGTGCCAGCAGCTTGGACAGGGCCCGGGAGACCCAGTACTTC
J: TRBJ1-1; V: TRBV5-1; size: NA; D: NA; CDR3: CASSFNSVNTEAFF; DNA: TGCGCCAGCAGCTTCAACTCTGTGAACACTGAAGCTTTCTTT
J: TRBJ1-3; V: TRBV6-5; size: NA; D: NA; CDR3: CASRRQVGDTIYF; DNA: TGTGCCAGCAGGAGACAGGTCGGGGACACCATATATTTT
J: TRBJ1-1; V: TRBV28; size: NA; D: NA; CDR3: CASKDIVEMNTEAFF; DNA: TGTGCCAGCAAGGACATTGTGGAGATGAACACTGAAGCTTTCTTT
J: TRBJ1-4; V: TRBV11-2; size: NA; D: TRBD1; CDR3: CASRRIAGGAEKLFF; DNA: TGTGCCAGCAGGCGAATCGCAGGGGGCGCTGAAAAACTGTTTTTT
J: TRBJ2-6; V: TRBV24-1; size: NA; D: NA; CDR3: CATSDNKPGANVLTF; DNA: TGTGCCACCAGTGATAATAAGCCTGGGGCCAACGTCCTGACTTTC
J: TRBJ1-3; V: TRBV9; size: NA; D: NA; CDR3: CASSVLGNTIYF; DNA: TGTGCCAGCAGCGTCTTGGGCAACACCATATATTTT
J: TRBJ1-1; V: TRBV5-5; size: NA; D: NA; CDR3: CASSLFSEAFF; DNA: TGTGCCAGCAGCTTGTTTAGTGAAGCTTTCTTT
J: TRBJ2-3; V: TRBV29-1; size: NA; D: NA; CDR3: CSISSTGRDTYGDTQYF; DNA: TGCAGCATTTCGTCCACAGGCCGGGACACGTACGGGGATACGCAGTATTTT
J: TRBJ1-1; V: TRBV7-9; size: NA; D: NA; CDR3: CASSLGHGAFF; DNA: TGTGCCAGCAGCTTAGGACATGGTGCTTTCTTT
J: TRBJ1-2; V: TRBV20-1; size: NA; D: NA; CDR3: CSAPGNYGYTF; DNA: TGCAGTGCACCGGGGAACTATGGCTACACCTTC
J: TRBJ2-1; V: TRBV3-1/TRBV3-2; size: NA; D: TRBD1; CDR3: CASSPGTGDYNEQFF; DNA: TGTGCCAGCAGCCCCGGGACAGGGGATTACAATGAGCAGTTCTTC
J: TRBJ1-6; V: TRBV6-2/TRBV6-3; size: few; D: NA; CDR3: CASSYSPQGYYNSPLHF; DNA: TGTGCCAGCAGTTACTCCCCACAGGGATACTATAATTCACCCCTCCACTTT
J: TRBJ1-2; V: TRBV28; size: NA; D: NA; CDR3: CASSNPGGYTF; DNA: TGTGCCAGCAGTAACCCGGGGGGCTACACCTTC
J: TRBJ2-3; V: TRBV27; size: NA; D: NA; CDR3: CASSLHVAGTDTQYF; DNA: TGTGCCAGCAGTTTACACGTCGCGGGCACAGATACGCAGTATTTT